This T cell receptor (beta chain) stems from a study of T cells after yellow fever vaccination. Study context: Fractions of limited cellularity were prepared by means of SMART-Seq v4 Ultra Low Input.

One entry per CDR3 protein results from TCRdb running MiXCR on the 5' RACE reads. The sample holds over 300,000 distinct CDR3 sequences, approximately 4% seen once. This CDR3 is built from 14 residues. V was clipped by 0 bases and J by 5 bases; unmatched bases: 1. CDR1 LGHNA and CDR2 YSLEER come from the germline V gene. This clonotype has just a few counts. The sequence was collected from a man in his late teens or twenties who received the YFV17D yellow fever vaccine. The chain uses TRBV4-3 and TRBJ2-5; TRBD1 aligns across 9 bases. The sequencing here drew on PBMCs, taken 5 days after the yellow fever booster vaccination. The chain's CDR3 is CASSQDGQGETQYF. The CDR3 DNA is TGCGCCAGCAGCCAAGACGGACAGGGGGAGACCCAGTACTTC.